This passage covers 10 T cell receptor beta chains from one sample sequenced in a study of T cell repertoires in cytomegalovirus infection. One entry per CDR3 protein results from TCRdb running MiXCR on the reads. This table has fewer than 850,000 distinct CDR3 sequences, 25% to 30% appearing once. Their specific antigens are unknown. Sequenced here: cultured CD8+ T cells from PBMCs, sampled from culture after CMV antigen stimulation. All receptors come from a human donor in good health (CMV status not recorded). Some clones in this sample may be carry-over from other donors' samples.

This clonotype turned up a few times. J is TRBJ1-1 and V is TRBV7-2; 7 bases are a match to TRBD1. V gave up 3 bases and J gave up 5 bases; unmatched junction bases: 18. This CDR3 contains 18 residues. The germline gives CDR1 SGHTA, CDR2 FQGNSA. The DNA for the CDR3 is TGTGCCAGCAGCTTTGTGGTAGGGGCAGGGGGTATGCGGACTGAAGCTTTCTTT. Its protein product is CASSFVVGAGGMRTEAFF.

The chain combines TRBV29-1 with TRBJ1-1, with D hard to call. The CDR3 sequence is 12 residues long. Between the trimmed V and J ends, which lost 5 bases and 4 bases, there was a span of 11 bases. Germline loops: CDR1 SQVTM, CDR2 ANQGSEA. CDR3 bases: TGCAGCGTTACGGCAGCTTCCACTGAAGCTTTCTTT. Translation: CSVTAASTEAFF.

This chain joins TRBV6-5 and TRBJ1-3; D unresolved. Trimming cost V 0 bases and J 2 bases, with 14 bases left between them. CDR1 is MNHEY, CDR2 SVGAGI, per germline. This CDR3 is built from 17 residues. CDR3 amino acids: CASSYSPGPAPGNTIYF. The DNA for the CDR3 is TGTGCCAGCAGTTACTCTCCGGGCCCAGCACCTGGAAACACCATATATTTT.

The chain has TRBV7-3 and TRBJ2-2; 7 bases map to TRBD2. This CDR3 is 19 amino acids long. Unmatched junction bases numbered 18, after V lost 5 bases and J lost 3 bases. CDR1 is SGHTA, CDR2 FQGTGA, per germline. The CDR3 DNA is TGTGCCAGCAGCCCCCACTACGCGGGGGAATTTGTGGACACCGGGGAGCTGTTTTTT. Translated: CASSPHYAGEFVDTGELFF.

This clonotype was seen ten or more times. The chain has TRBV7-2 and TRBJ2-3; D not resolved. The V and J ends lost 5 bases and 3 bases respectively, with 18 bases between them. Looked up from germline, CDR1 is SGHTA and CDR2 is FQGNSA. The CDR3 sequence is 16 residues long. The CDR3 nucleotides read TGTGCCAGCAGCCCTCTTGGGCTCGCGGATACAGATACGCAGTATTTT. Translating it yields CASSPLGLADTDTQYF.

V and J are TRBV14 and TRBJ2-7; D is perhaps TRBD1 (6 bases). CDR1 is SGHDN and CDR2 is FVKESK in the germline V gene. Between the trimmed V and J ends, which lost 4 bases and 4 bases, there was a span of 14 bases. This CDR3 contains 14 residues. CDR3 protein: CASSPRQGWYEQYF. The CDR3 DNA reads TGTGCCAGCAGCCCCCGTCAGGGGTGGTACGAGCAGTACTTC.

The chain couples TRBV28 to TRBJ2-6, with D possibly matching TRBD1 (6 bases). CDR1 MDHEN and CDR2 SYDVKM come from the germline V gene. Deletions cut 6 bases from V and 3 bases from J, with 21 bases between. The CDR3 consists of 18 residues. CDR3 coding DNA: TGTGCCAGCAGGGATTACGACAGGCGGGTCGGTGGGGCCAACGTCCTGACTTTC. It codes for CASRDYDRRVGGANVLTF.

This clonotype was picked up a small number of times. This chain connects TRBV12-5 to TRBJ1-2; D is unresolved. Trimming took off 0 bases at V and 2 bases at J, with 16 bases between the two ends. Looked up from germline, CDR1 is LGHNT and CDR2 is FRNRAP. The CDR3 has 17 residues. The DNA for the CDR3 is TGTGCTAGTGGTTTGGTATCATACCTCGGCCTAAACTATGGCTACACCTTC. Protein sequence: CASGLVSYLGLNYGYTF.

J is TRBJ1-2 and V is TRBV12-3 or TRBV12-4; D remains ambiguous. The V end was cut by 7 bases, the J end by 3 bases, with 15 bases between. The CDR3 has 14 residues. The DNA for the CDR3 is TGTGCCAGCACCTCCCGGAGGGAACACTATGGCTACACCTTC. It encodes CASTSRREHYGYTF.

The V and J genes are TRBV7-9 and TRBJ1-1, with 10 bases identical to TRBD1. Germline V CDR1 and CDR2: SEHNR, FQNEAQ (reference sequence). The CDR3 consists of 15 residues. Trimming at V came to 5 bases and at J to 1 base, leaving 4 bases not matched to a gene. CDR3 amino acids: CASSPRDRGNTEAFF. The CDR3, as DNA: TGTGCCAGCAGCCCCCGGGACAGGGGGAACACTGAAGCTTTCTTT.